This entry lists 20 T cell receptor beta chains sequenced from one sample in a study of CD8 T cell repertoires and HIV-1 epitope variants. Libraries were prepared by immunoSEQ multiplex PCR; TCRdb keeps only in-frame clonotypes and omits some of them. This sample yields under 5,000 clones, of which roughly two thirds are seen a single time; roughly 46% belongs to the top ten. These receptors have no known antigen. Sequences were obtained from cultured CD8+ T cells derived from PBMCs. Every receptor here comes from a male donor with HIV.

The genes are TRBV10-3 and TRBJ1-1; 8 bases agree with TRBD1. The junction had 10 bases not matched to a gene; V was cut back by 10 bases and J by 3 bases. The V gene's germline CDR1 is ENHRY and CDR2 SYGVKD. The CDR3 spans 14 residues. Written as DNA, the CDR3 is TGTGCCACGAGTGACAGGGGCAGTGACACTGAAGCTTTCTTT. Translated: CATSDRGSDTEAFF.

The chain uses TRBV5-1 and TRBJ2-3; 10 bases align to TRBD2. Germline V CDR1 and CDR2: SGHRS, YFSETQ. The ends lost 6 bases at V and 2 bases at J; junction bases unmatched: 9. The CDR3 consists of 16 residues. The CDR3: CASTRTTSGDTDTQYF. The CDR3 DNA is TGCGCCAGCACCCGTACCACTAGCGGGGACACAGATACGCAGTATTTT. Drawing the rest from reference TRBV5-1 and TRBJ2-3, the complete variable domain is KAGVTQTPRYLIKTRGQQVTLSCSPISGHRSVSWYQQTPGQGLQFLFEYFSETQRNKGNFPGRFSGRQFSNSRSEMNVSTLELGDSALYLCASTRTTSGDTDTQYFGPGTRLTVL.

This clone has just a few counts. The chain has TRBV19 and TRBJ2-7; the match to TRBD2 covers 10 bases. This CDR3 contains 18 residues. Germline lookup yields CDR1 LNHDA and CDR2 SQIVND (reference sequence). The junction had 12 bases not matched to a gene; V was cut back by 4 bases and J by 0 bases. The CDR3: CASSTHAGLAESSYEQYF. In nucleotides, the CDR3 is TGTGCCAGTAGTACTCACGCTGGACTAGCGGAAAGCTCCTACGAGCAGTACTTC.

Comments on this clone: This CDR3 is also generated by other DNA sequences in the sample. The chain is built from TRBV7-2 and TRBJ1-5; D unresolved. Germline-derived CDR1 and CDR2 are SGHTA and FQGNSA. CDR3 length: 13 residues. V dropped 2 bases and J dropped 4 bases, with 6 bases sitting between them. The CDR3 region has the DNA TGTGCCAGCAGCTTACGGCCTAATCAGCCCCAGCATTTT. Protein: CASSLRPNQPQHF. The full variable domain, rest sourced from reference TRBV7-2 and TRBJ1-5, is GAGVSQSPSNKVTEKGKDVELRCDPISGHTALYWYRQSLGQGLEFLIYFQGNSAPDKSGLPSDRFSAERTGGSVSTLTIQRTQQEDSAVYLCASSLRPNQPQHFGDGTRLSIL.

The chain joins TRBV9 to TRBJ2-7; no firm D call. The CDR3 extends over 12 amino acids. V was pared by 4 bases and J by 7 bases, with 12 bases between. Germline CDR1 and CDR2: SGDLS and YYNGEE. The CDR3 nucleotides read TGTGCCAGCAGCAACCCCGGCCGTGAGCAGTACTTC. It yields the protein CASSNPGREQYF.

This clone was counted between two and nine times. CDR3 sequence: CASITPVRSPLHF. CDR3 DNA: TGTGCCAGCATCACCCCGGTGCGTTCACCCCTCCACTTT. The chain uses TRBV27 and TRBJ1-6; no definite D call. This CDR3 is 13 amino acids long. The V and J ends lost 7 bases and 9 bases respectively, with 13 bases between them. Germline V gene lookup returns CDR1 MNHEY and CDR2 SMNVEV (reference sequence).

The chain carries TRBV7-8 and TRBJ2-1; D unclear. Deletions cut 8 bases from V and 0 bases from J, with 17 bases between. The CDR3 consists of 16 residues. The germline V gene has CDR1 SGHVS and CDR2 FQNEAQ. The CDR3 DNA reads TGTGCCAGCCAGTCCTCCCCCGGCAGCTCCTACAATGAGCAGTTCTTC. This sequence encodes CASQSSPGSSYNEQFF. The complete variable domain, with remaining parts taken from reference TRBV7-8 and TRBJ2-1, reads GAGVSQSPRYKVAKRGQDVALRCDPISGHVSLFWYQQALGQGPEFLTYFQNEAQLDKSGLPSDRFFAERPEGSVSTLKIQRTQQEDSAVYLCASQSSPGSSYNEQFFGPGTRLTVL.

The gene calls are TRBV7-8 and TRBJ2-7; D ambiguous. Germline loops: CDR1 SGHVS, CDR2 FQNEAQ. The V end was cut by 5 bases, the J end by 3 bases, with 5 bases between. This CDR3 comprises 11 residues. The CDR3 nucleotides are TGTGCCAGCAGCCCGAGCTACGAGCAGTACTTC. Translated: CASSPSYEQYF.

The chain combines TRBV18 with TRBJ1-5; 7 bases align to TRBD1. This CDR3 comprises 14 residues. The V gene end was trimmed by 5 bases and the J gene end by 3 bases; junction bases not matched to a gene: 4. CDR1 is KGHSH, CDR2 LQKENI, per germline. CDR3 loop: CASSSTGPNQPQHF. CDR3 DNA: TGTGCCAGCTCATCGACAGGGCCCAATCAGCCCCAGCATTTT.

This chain joins TRBV21-1 and TRBJ2-7; the DNA was not compared with TRBD2, the D call given in the table. TRBV21-1 is a listed pseudogene. This CDR3 is 15 amino acids long. The CDR3 sequence: CASSKVLWSSYEQYF. The CDR3 DNA is TGTGCCAGCAGCAAAGTACTCTGGAGCTCCTACGAGCAGTACTTC.

This clone is labeled as large. The chain carries TRBV28 and TRBJ2-5; D might be TRBD2 (6 bases). V was clipped by 4 bases and J by 4 bases, with 13 bases between them. The length of the CDR3 is 14 residues. Germline V lookup: CDR1 MDHEN, CDR2 SYDVKM. The CDR3: CASSSPLGGETQYF. DNA for the CDR3: TGTGCCAGCAGTTCACCCCTGGGGGGAGAGACCCAGTACTTC.

There are a few counts of this clone. This chain connects TRBV27 to TRBJ1-5; 10 nucleotides line up with TRBD1. The CDR3 has 14 residues. Unmatched junction bases numbered 1, after V lost 3 bases and J lost 5 bases. From germline, CDR1 is MNHEY and CDR2 SMNVEV (reference sequence). The CDR3 sequence: CASSFGTGDQPQHF. The CDR3 DNA sequence: TGTGCCAGCAGTTTCGGGACAGGGGATCAGCCCCAGCATTTT.

The CDR3 sequence: CASASGTGDKNIQYF. The CDR3 DNA reads TGTGCCAGCGCGTCCGGGACAGGGGATAAAAACATTCAGTACTTC. The J gene is TRBJ2-4, the V gene TRBV28, with 10 bases aligning to TRBD1. The CDR3 runs 15 residues. The V gene's germline CDR1 is MDHEN and CDR2 SYDVKM. Unmatched junction bases numbered 8, after V lost 8 bases and J lost 4 bases.

This clone showed up just a few times. V gene TRBV27 combines with J gene TRBJ2-7; 11 bases agree with TRBD1. CDR1 and CDR2 (germline): MNHEY, SMNVEV (reference sequence). J was trimmed by 1 base and V by 4 bases; bases with no gene match: 3. The CDR3 spans 15 residues. This chain's CDR3 is CASSSGQGDSYEQYF. CDR3 coding DNA: TGTGCCAGCAGTTCGGGACAGGGGGATTCCTACGAGCAGTACTTC.

The chain combines TRBV7-8 with TRBJ2-3; D not certain. Deletions cut 5 bases from V and 4 bases from J, with 13 bases between. Per germline, CDR1 SGHVS and CDR2 FQNEAQ. The CDR3 spans 14 residues. The CDR3 loop reads CASSPQSSADTQYF. The CDR3 bases are TGTGCCAGCAGCCCACAATCCTCGGCAGATACGCAGTATTTT.

This clone is judged medium-sized. The chain couples TRBV19 to TRBJ2-2; D is undetermined. This CDR3 spans 14 amino acids. The V gene's germline CDR1 is LNHDA and CDR2 SQIVND (reference sequence). The V end lost 3 bases, the J end lost 4 bases, and 9 bases lay between the germline ends. CDR3 coding DNA: TGTGCCAGTAGTATTAGAGGATCCACCGGGGAGCTGTTTTTT. This gives the protein CASSIRGSTGELFF.

This clone has a handful of counts. The rearrangement uses TRBV27 and TRBJ1-1; D ambiguous. The CDR3 totals 13 residues. The V end lost 0 bases, the J end lost 0 bases, and 2 bases lay between the germline ends. Germline V gene lookup returns CDR1 MNHEY and CDR2 SMNVEV (reference sequence). The chain's CDR3 is CASSLSVNTEAFF. The DNA for the CDR3 is TGTGCCAGCAGTTTATCCGTGAACACTGAAGCTTTCTTT.

This chain links TRBV7-6 with TRBJ2-1; D remains unclear. Germline assignment: CDR1 SGHVS and CDR2 FNYEAQ. CDR3 length: 15 amino acids. V was clipped by 4 bases and J by 2 bases, with 12 bases between them. CDR3 sequence reads: CASSSDRAPYNEQFF. CDR3 DNA: TGTGCCAGCAGCTCGGACCGGGCCCCCTACAATGAGCAGTTCTTC. Full variable domain (remainder filled in from reference TRBV7-6 and TRBJ2-1): GAGVSQSPRYKVTKRGQDVALRCDPISGHVSLYWYRQALGQGPEFLTYFNYEAQQDKSGLPNDRFSAERPEGSISTLTIQRTEQRDSAMYRCASSSDRAPYNEQFFGPGTRLTVL.

This clone was seen only a few times. V usage is TRBV11-3 and J usage is TRBJ2-1; 12 bases line up with TRBD2. CDR1 is SGHNT and CDR2 is YENEEA in the germline V gene. V lost 5 bases to trimming and J lost 7 bases; unmatched junction nucleotides: 3. The CDR3 length is 14 residues. The CDR3 here is CASSLAGGTNEQFF. The CDR3 region has the DNA TGTGCCAGCAGCCTAGCGGGGGGGACGAATGAGCAGTTCTTC.

The J gene is TRBJ1-1, the V gene TRBV19; no definite D call. With 8 bases removed from V and 4 bases from J, the gap between germline ends came to 17 bases. This CDR3 has 14 amino acids. Germline V gives CDR1 LNHDA, CDR2 SQIVND (reference sequence). The CDR3 sequence: CASSDGAWGTEAFF. The CDR3 region has the DNA TGTGCCAGTTCCGACGGAGCCTGGGGCACTGAAGCTTTCTTT.